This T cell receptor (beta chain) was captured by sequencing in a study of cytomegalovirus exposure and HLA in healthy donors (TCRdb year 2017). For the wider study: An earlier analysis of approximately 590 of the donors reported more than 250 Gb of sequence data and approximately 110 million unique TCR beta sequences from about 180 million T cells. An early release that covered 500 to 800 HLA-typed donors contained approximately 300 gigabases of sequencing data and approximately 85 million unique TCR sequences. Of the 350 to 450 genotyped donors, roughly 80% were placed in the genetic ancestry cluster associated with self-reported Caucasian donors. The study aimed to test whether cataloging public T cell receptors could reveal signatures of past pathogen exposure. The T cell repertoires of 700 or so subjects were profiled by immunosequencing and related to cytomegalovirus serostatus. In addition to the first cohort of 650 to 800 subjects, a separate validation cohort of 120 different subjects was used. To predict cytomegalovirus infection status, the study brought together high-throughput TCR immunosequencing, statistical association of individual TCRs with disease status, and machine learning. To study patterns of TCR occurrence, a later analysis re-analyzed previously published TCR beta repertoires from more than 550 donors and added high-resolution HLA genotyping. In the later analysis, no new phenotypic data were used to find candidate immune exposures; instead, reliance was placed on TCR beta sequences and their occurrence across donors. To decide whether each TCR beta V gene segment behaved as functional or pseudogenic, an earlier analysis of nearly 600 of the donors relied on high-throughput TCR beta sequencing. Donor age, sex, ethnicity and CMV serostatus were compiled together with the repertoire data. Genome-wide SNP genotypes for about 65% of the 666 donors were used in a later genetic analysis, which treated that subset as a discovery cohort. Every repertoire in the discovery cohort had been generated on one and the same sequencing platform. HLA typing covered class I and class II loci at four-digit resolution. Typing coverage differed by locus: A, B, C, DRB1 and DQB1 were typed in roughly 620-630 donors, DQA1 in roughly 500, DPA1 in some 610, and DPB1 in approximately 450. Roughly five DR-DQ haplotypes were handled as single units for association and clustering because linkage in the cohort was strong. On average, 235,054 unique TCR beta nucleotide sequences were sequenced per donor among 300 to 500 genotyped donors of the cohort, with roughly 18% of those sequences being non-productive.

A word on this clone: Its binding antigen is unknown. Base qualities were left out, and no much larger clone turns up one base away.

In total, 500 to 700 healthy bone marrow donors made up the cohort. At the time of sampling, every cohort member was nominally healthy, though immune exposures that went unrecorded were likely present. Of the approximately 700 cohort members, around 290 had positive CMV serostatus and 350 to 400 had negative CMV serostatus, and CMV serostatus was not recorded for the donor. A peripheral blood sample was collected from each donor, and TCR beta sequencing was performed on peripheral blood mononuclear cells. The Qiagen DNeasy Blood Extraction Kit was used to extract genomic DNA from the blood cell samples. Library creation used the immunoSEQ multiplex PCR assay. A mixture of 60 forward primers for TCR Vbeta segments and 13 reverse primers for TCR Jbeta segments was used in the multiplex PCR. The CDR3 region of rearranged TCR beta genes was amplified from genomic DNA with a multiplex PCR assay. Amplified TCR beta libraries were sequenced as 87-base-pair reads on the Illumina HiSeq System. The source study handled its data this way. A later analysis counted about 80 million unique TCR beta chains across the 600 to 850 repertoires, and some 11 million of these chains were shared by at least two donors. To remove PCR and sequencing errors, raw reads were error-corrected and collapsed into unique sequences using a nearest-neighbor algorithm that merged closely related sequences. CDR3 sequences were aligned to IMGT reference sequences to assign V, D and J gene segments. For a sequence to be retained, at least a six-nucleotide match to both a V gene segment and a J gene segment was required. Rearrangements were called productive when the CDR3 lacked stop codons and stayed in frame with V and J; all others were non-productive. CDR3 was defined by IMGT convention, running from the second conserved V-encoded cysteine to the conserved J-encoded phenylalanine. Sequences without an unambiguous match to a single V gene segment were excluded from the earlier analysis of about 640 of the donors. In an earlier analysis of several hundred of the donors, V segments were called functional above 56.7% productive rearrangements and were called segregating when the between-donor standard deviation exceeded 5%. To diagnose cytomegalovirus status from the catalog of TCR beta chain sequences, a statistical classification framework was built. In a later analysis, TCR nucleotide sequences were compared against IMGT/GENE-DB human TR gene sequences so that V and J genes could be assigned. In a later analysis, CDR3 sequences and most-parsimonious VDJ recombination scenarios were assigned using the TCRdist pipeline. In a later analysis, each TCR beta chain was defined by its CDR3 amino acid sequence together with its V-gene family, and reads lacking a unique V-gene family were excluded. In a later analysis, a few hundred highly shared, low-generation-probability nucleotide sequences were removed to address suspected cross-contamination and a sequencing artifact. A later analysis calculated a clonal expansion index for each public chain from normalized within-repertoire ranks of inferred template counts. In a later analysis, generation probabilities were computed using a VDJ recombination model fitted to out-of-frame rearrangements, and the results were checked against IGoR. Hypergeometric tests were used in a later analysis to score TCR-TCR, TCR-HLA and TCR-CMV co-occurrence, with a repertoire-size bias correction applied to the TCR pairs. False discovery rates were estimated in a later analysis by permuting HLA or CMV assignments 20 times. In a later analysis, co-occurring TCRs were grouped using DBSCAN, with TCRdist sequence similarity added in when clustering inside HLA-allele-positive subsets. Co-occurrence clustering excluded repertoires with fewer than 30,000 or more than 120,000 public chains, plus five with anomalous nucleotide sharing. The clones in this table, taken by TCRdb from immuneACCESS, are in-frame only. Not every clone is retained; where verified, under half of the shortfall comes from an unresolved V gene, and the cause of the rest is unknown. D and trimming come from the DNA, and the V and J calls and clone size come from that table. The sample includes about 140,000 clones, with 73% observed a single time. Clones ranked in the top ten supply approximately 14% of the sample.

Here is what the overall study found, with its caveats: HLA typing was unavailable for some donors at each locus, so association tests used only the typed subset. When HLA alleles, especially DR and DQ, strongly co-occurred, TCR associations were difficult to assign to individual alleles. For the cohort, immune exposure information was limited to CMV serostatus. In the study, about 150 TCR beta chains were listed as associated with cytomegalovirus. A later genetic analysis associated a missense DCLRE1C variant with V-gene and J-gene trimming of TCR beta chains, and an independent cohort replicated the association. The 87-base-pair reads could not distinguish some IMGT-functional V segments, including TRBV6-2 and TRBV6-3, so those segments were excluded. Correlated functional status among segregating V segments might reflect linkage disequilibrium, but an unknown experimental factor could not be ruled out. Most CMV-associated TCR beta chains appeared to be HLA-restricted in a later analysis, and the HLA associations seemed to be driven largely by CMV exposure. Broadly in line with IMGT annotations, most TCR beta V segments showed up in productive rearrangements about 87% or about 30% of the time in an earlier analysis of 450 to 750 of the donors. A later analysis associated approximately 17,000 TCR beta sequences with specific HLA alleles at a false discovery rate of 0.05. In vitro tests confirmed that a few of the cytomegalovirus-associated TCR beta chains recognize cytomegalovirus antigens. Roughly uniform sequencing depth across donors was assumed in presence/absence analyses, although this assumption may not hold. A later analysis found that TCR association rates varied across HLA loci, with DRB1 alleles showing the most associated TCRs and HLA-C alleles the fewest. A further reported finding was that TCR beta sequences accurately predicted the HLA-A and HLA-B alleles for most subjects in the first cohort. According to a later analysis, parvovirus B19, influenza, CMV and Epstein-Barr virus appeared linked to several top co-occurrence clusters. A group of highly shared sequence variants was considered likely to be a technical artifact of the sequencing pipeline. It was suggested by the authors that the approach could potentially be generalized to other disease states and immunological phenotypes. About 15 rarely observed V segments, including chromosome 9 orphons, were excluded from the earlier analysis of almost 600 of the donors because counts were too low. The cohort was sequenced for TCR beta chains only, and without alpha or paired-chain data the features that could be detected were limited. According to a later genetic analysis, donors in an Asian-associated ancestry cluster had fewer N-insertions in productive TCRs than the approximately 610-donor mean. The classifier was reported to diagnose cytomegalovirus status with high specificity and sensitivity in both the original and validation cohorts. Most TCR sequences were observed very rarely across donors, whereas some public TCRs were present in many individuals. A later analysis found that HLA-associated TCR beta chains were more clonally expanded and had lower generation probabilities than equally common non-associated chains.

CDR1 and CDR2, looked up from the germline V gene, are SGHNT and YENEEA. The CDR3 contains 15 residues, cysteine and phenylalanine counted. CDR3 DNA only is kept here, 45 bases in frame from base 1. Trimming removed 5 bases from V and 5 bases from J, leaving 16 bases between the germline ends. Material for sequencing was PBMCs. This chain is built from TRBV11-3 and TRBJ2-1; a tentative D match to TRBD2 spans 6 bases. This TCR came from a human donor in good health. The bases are TGTGCCAGCAGCCCCATGAGGGAGGCCAACAATGAGCAGTTCTTC. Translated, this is CASSPMREANNEQFF. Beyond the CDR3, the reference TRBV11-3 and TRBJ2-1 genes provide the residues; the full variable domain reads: EAGVVQSPRYKIIEKKQPVAFWCNPISGHNTLYWYLQNLGQGPELLIRYENEEAVDDSQLPKDRFSAERLKGVDSTLKIQPAELGDSAVYLCASSPMREANNEQFFGPGTRLTVL.